These 17 T cell receptor beta chains were sequenced from one sample in a study of early T cells in non-severe SARS-CoV-2 infection. From the 5' RACE reads, TCRdb called clonotypes with MiXCR, one entry per CDR3 protein. The repertoire has about 50,000 distinct CDR3 sequences, around a tenth of them found once; the top ten carry approximately 5.7%. Here the sequenced sample was whole blood, taken at baseline. These receptors all come from an adult who was a healthcare worker with PCR-confirmed SARS-CoV-2 infection or an uninfected control (not recorded which).

The chain combines TRBV18 with TRBJ2-1; possibly TRBD2 for D (5 bases). The CDR3 runs to 17 residues. V was trimmed by 3 bases and J by 5 bases, leaving 20 bases between them. Germline loops: CDR1 KGHSH, CDR2 LQKENI. The CDR3 loop reads CASSPLFGAERDNEQFF. CDR3 DNA sequence: TGTGCCAGCTCACCGCTTTTTGGAGCGGAACGGGACAATGAGCAGTTCTTC. Drawing the rest from reference TRBV18 and TRBJ2-1, the complete variable domain is NAGVMQNPRHLVRRRGQEARLRCSPMKGHSHVYWYRQLPEEGLKFMVYLQKENIIDESGMPKERFSAEFPKEGPSILRIQQVVRGDSAAYFCASSPLFGAERDNEQFFGPGTRLTVL.

There are many counts of this clonotype. This rearrangement joins TRBV20-1 to TRBJ2-3, with D perhaps TRBD2 (6 bases). V lost 3 bases and J 4 bases, leaving 11 bases between the germline ends. The CDR3 totals 13 residues. Germline CDR1 reads DFQATT; CDR2 reads SNEGSKA (reference sequence). CDR3 loop: CSARRDSPDTQYF. The CDR3 nucleotides read TGCAGTGCTAGGAGGGACTCCCCAGATACGCAGTATTTT.

The chain employs TRBV7-6 and TRBJ2-7; tentatively, D is TRBD1 (5 bases). Germline V CDR1 and CDR2: SGHVS, FNYEAQ. V lost 5 bases and J lost 4, with 15 bases in between. The CDR3 spans 14 residues. For the CDR3, the DNA is TGTGCCAGCAGCCCAAAGGCAGGGCCTTACGAGCAGTACTTC. Translating it yields CASSPKAGPYEQYF.

The chain has TRBV7-6 and TRBJ2-5, with TRBD1 identical over 9 bases. The CDR3 has 16 amino acids. In germline, CDR1 is SGHVS, CDR2 FNYEAQ. Trimming at V came to 5 bases and at J to 5 bases, leaving 12 bases not matched to a gene. The CDR3 DNA reads TGTGCCAGCAGCCCCGTTTCGGACAGGGGTAGGGAGACCCAGTACTTC. Translated, it gives CASSPVSDRGRETQYF.

This clonotype was counted at least ten times. The CDR3 loop reads CASSQVSGGFGTDTQYF. As DNA, the CDR3 is TGCGCCAGCAGCCAAGTTTCGGGAGGGTTTGGCACAGATACGCAGTATTTT. The V call is TRBV4-1, the J call TRBJ2-3; 8 positions match TRBD2. The germline V gene has CDR1 MGHRA and CDR2 YSYEKL. CDR3 length: 17 amino acids. The trim removed 1 base at V and 1 base at J, leaving 7 bases unmatched.

V gene TRBV7-3 combines with J gene TRBJ2-3; D unresolved. V was pared by 5 bases and J by 0 bases, with 6 bases between. Germline CDR1 and CDR2: SGHTA and FQGTGA. This CDR3 is 13 amino acids long. The CDR3 region is CASSPGSTDTQYF. The DNA for the CDR3 is TGTGCCAGCAGCCCCGGGAGCACAGATACGCAGTATTTT.

This clonotype was picked up many times. V and J are TRBV11-2 and TRBJ2-5, with TRBD2 identical over 10 bases. V was clipped by 6 bases and J by 1 base; unmatched bases: 8. This CDR3 is 16 amino acids long. CDR1 and CDR2 from the germline V gene are SGHAT and FQNNGV. CDR3 region: CASSYGASGSQETQYF. DNA of the CDR3: TGTGCCAGCAGTTACGGTGCTAGCGGGAGCCAAGAGACCCAGTACTTC.

There are a few counts of this clonotype. The V call is TRBV7-9, the J call TRBJ2-7, with D unresolved. The CDR3 extends over 14 amino acids. The V and J ends lost 6 bases and 6 bases respectively, with 18 bases between them. The germline V gene has CDR1 SEHNR and CDR2 FQNEAQ (reference sequence). CDR3 region: CASSREGFGSEQYF. CDR3 coding DNA: TGTGCCAGCAGTCGTGAAGGGTTCGGATCCGAGCAGTACTTC. Variable domain in full (rest from reference TRBV7-9 and TRBJ2-7): DTGVSQNPRHKITKRGQNVTFRCDPISEHNRLYWYRQTLGQGPEFLTYFQNEAQLEKSRLLSDRFSAERPKGSFSTLEIQRTEQGDSAMYLCASSREGFGSEQYFGPGTRLTVT.

This clonotype appeared many times. The rearrangement uses TRBV20-1 and TRBJ2-3, with TRBD2 matching 10 bases. Germline CDR1 is DFQATT and CDR2 is SNEGSKA (reference sequence). V lost 0 bases and J lost 5; bases outside the gene matches: 14. The CDR3 is 18 residues long. CDR3 nucleotide sequence: TGCAGTGCTAGAGAGGACTTGGCTAGCGGGAGACGTCGAGATACGCAGTATTTT. This sequence encodes CSAREDLASGRRRDTQYF.

This clonotype has a count of ten or more. V gene TRBV7-6 combines with J gene TRBJ2-5; TRBD1 matches at 10 bases. CDR3 size: 16 residues. Germline CDR1 SGHVS, CDR2 FNYEAQ. With V trimmed by 4 bases and J by 6 bases, 11 bases remained unmatched. In nucleotides, the CDR3 is TGTGCCAGCAGCTCGAACCTCGACAGGGGGCGAAAGACCCAGTACTTC. Translating it yields CASSSNLDRGRKTQYF. The full variable domain, its missing parts supplied by reference TRBV7-6 and TRBJ2-5, is GAGVSQSPRYKVTKRGQDVALRCDPISGHVSLYWYRQALGQGPEFLTYFNYEAQQDKSGLPNDRFSAERPEGSISTLTIQRTEQRDSAMYRCASSSNLDRGRKTQYFGPGTRLLVL.

The chain recombines TRBV11-2 with TRBJ2-3, with 9 bases that match TRBD2. The CDR3 runs to 17 residues. The ends lost 5 bases at V and 1 base at J; junction bases unmatched: 10. Germline CDR1 is SGHAT and CDR2 is FQNNGV. CDR3 nucleotides: TGTGCCAGCAGCCGTCGCGCCGGCGGGGGGGGCACAGATACGCAGTATTTT. Amino acid sequence: CASSRRAGGGGTDTQYF. Looking up the rest from reference TRBV11-2 and TRBJ2-3 gives the full variable domain: EAGVAQSPRYKIIEKRQSVAFWCNPISGHATLYWYQQILGQGPKLLIQFQNNGVVDDSQLPKDRFSAERLKGVDSTLKIQPAKLEDSAVYLCASSRRAGGGGTDTQYFGPGTRLTVL.

This clonotype was recorded many times. The rearrangement joins TRBV20-1 to TRBJ1-2, with D uncertain. The V end was cut by 5 bases, the J end by 5 bases, with 15 bases between. This CDR3 has 13 residues. Germline V gene lookup returns CDR1 DFQATT and CDR2 SNEGSKA (reference sequence). CDR3 in DNA: TGCAGTGCTGCCCCCACGACGGAGTATGGCTACACCTTC. Its protein product is CSAAPTTEYGYTF.

This clonotype has just a few counts. The chain links TRBV30 to TRBJ2-6; D assignment may be TRBD1 or TRBD2 (5 bases each). Germline V CDR1 and CDR2: GTSNPN, SVGIG (reference sequence). V lost 2 bases to trimming and J lost 2 bases, with 7 bases between them. CDR3 size: 14 residues. CDR3 DNA: TGTGCCTGGAGTTGGGGGACTGGGGCCAACGTCCTGACTTTC. Translated, it gives CAWSWGTGANVLTF.

This clonotype showed up many times. This chain connects TRBV11-2 to TRBJ2-3; 14 nucleotides line up with TRBD2. The length of the CDR3 is 16 residues. J was trimmed by 3 bases and V by 5 bases; bases with no gene match: 4. In germline, CDR1 is SGHAT, CDR2 FQNNGV. CDR3 nucleotide sequence: TGTGCCAGCAGCCACCGGACTAGCGGGAGGACAGATACGCAGTATTTT. It specifies CASSHRTSGRTDTQYF.

This clonotype was picked up many times. The gene calls are TRBV29-1 and TRBJ2-7; D is uncertain. Germline V gene lookup returns CDR1 SQVTM and CDR2 ANQGSEA. The CDR3 spans 11 residues. V was pared by 4 bases and J by 5 bases, with 9 bases between. The DNA of the CDR3 is TGCAGCGTTGGGCAGTTGGACGAGCAGTACTTC. Translation gives CSVGQLDEQYF.

This clonotype was counted at least ten times. V is TRBV5-5 and J is TRBJ2-3; D remains unclear. Germline V gives CDR1 SGHKS, CDR2 YYEKEE (reference sequence). The CDR3 contains 14 residues. V lost 2 bases and J 5 bases, leaving 12 bases between the germline ends. CDR3 in amino acids: CASSFSGWGDTQYF. Written as DNA, the CDR3 is TGTGCCAGCAGCTTCTCGGGTTGGGGAGATACGCAGTATTTT.

The chain joins TRBV3-1 to TRBJ2-1, with 7 positions matching TRBD2. Unmatched junction bases numbered 3, after V lost 1 base and J lost 6 bases. This CDR3 is built from 14 residues. The germline CDR1 and CDR2 sequences are LGHDT and YNNKEL (reference sequence). CDR3 region: CASSQAGGTNEQFF. For the CDR3, the DNA is TGTGCCAGCAGCCAAGCCGGGGGGACCAATGAGCAGTTCTTC.